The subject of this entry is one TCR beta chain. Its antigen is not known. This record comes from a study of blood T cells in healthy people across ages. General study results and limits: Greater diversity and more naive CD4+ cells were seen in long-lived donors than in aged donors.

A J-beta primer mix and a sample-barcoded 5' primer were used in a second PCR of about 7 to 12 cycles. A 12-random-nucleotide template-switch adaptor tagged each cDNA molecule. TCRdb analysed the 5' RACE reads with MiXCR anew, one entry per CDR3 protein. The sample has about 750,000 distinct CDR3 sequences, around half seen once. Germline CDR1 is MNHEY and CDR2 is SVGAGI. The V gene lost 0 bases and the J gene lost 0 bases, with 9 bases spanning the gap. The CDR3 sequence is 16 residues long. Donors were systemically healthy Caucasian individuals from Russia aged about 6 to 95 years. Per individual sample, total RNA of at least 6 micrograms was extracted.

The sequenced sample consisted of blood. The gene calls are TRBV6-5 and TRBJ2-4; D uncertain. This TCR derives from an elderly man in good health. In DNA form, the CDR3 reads TGTGCCAGCAGTTACTCGAACGGAGTAGCCAAAAACATTCAGTACTTC. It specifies CASSYSNGVAKNIQYF.